The 2 T cell receptor beta chains in this list originate from one sample, sequenced in a study of molecular identifiers for immune sequencing clone quantification. TCRdb ran MiXCR on the PCR reads and lists one entry per CDR3 protein. The profile shows 300,000 to 400,000 distinct CDR3 sequences, roughly a fifth of them singletons. Material for sequencing was naive CD8+ T cells from blood, with Jurkat cell RNA spiked in. Described subset: FACS-sorted CD8+CD4-CCR7+CD45RA+ naive T cells. These receptors originate from a human donor in good health. Some libraries in this study had Jurkat cell RNA spiked in.

The gene calls are TRBV6-2 or TRBV6-3 and TRBJ1-5; 8 bases match TRBD1. This CDR3 is built from 18 residues. Trimming took 2 bases from V and 4 from J; bases not matched to a gene: 13. Germline CDR1 reads MNHEY; CDR2 reads SVGEGT. CDR3 amino acids: CASSYPDQGALRNQPQHF. CDR3 bases: TGTGCCAGCAGTTACCCAGATCAGGGGGCTCTCCGGAATCAGCCCCAGCATTTT.

At least ten counts were recorded for this clonotype. This sequence joins TRBV19 and TRBJ1-5; a possible D gene is TRBD1 (5 bases). The germline V and J ends were trimmed by 3 bases and 4 bases, with 10 bases remaining between them. Germline V gene lookup returns CDR1 LNHDA and CDR2 SQIVND (reference sequence). This CDR3 is 14 amino acids long. The CDR3 is CASSMGTGNQPQHF. The CDR3 coding sequence is TGTGCCAGTAGTATGGGGACGGGAAATCAGCCCCAGCATTTT. Together with reference TRBV19 and TRBJ1-5, the CDR3 gives the full variable domain: DGGITQSPKYLFRKEGQNVTLSCEQNLNHDAMYWYRQDPGQGLRLIYYSQIVNDFQKGDIAEGYSVSREKKESFPLTVTSAQKNPTAFYLCASSMGTGNQPQHFGDGTRLSIL.